This T cell receptor (beta chain) is from a study of identical twins. The authors used template switching to add a universal primer site and gave cDNA unique molecular identifiers. TCRdb analysed the 5' RACE reads with MiXCR anew, one entry per CDR3 protein. The sample has approximately 260,000 distinct CDR3 sequences; about 14% are singletons. Germline-derived CDR1 and CDR2 are KGHSH and LQKENI. This CDR3 spans 16 amino acids. With 4 bases clipped from V and 6 bases from J, the junction kept 10 bases outside the gene matches. Study findings and constraints: Recombination models fit unrelated individuals' TCR alpha sharing but underestimated twins'. Insertions were fewer in abundant cord blood beta clonotypes, whereas memory repertoires showed none of this pattern.

In regard to this clonotype: Its cognate antigen is unknown.

Sequenced: memory (CD45RO+) T cells sorted from blood. The origin of this receptor is a woman between 18 and 29 years old in good health. The chain has TRBV18 and TRBJ2-7; 12 bases agree with TRBD2. The CDR3, as DNA: TGTGCCAGCTCACACAATTTAGCGGGACTAGCGGGCGAGCAGTACTTC. It specifies CASSHNLAGLAGEQYF.